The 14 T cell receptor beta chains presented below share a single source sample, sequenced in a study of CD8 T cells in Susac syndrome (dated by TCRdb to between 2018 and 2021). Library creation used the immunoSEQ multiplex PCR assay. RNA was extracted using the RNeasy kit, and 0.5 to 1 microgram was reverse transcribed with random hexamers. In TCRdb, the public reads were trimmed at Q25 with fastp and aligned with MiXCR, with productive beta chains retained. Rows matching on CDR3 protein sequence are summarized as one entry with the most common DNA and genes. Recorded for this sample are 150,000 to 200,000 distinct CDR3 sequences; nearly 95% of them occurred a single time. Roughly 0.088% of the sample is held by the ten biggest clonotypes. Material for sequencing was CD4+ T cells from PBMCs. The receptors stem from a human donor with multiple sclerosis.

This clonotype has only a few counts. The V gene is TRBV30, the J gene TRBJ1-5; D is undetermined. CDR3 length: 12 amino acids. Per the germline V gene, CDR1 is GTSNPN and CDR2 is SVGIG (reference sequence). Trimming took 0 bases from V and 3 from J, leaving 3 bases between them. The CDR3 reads CAWSVNNQPQHF. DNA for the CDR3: TGTGCCTGGAGTGTCAACAATCAGCCCCAGCATTTT.

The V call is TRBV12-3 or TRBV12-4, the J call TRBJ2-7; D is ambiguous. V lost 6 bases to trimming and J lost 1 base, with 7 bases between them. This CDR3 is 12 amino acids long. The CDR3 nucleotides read TGTGCCAGCAGAGGACCTTCCTACGAGCAGTACTTC. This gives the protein CASRGPSYEQYF.

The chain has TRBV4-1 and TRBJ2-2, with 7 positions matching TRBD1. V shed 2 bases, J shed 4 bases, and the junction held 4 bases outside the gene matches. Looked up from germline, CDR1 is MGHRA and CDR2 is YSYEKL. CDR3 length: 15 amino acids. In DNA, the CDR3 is TGCGCCAGCAGCCAACCGGGACAGAGCACCGGGGAGCTGTTTTTT. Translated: CASSQPGQSTGELFF.

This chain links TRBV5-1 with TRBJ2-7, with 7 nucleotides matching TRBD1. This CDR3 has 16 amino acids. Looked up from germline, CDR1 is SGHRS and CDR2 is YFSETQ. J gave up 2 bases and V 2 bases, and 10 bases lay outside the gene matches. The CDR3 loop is CASSFHNLQGPYEQYF. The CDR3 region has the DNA TGCGCCAGCAGCTTCCACAACTTACAGGGGCCCTACGAGCAGTACTTC. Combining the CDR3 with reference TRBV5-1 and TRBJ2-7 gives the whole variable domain KAGVTQTPRYLIKTRGQQVTLSCSPISGHRSVSWYQQTPGQGLQFLFEYFSETQRNKGNFPGRFSGRQFSNSRSEMNVSTLELGDSALYLCASSFHNLQGPYEQYFGPGTRLTVT.

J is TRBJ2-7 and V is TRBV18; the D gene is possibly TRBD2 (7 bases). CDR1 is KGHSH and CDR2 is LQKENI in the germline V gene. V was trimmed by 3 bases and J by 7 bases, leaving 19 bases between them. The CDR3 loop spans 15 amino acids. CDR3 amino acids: CASSPRVAGAGEQYF. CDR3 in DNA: TGTGCCAGCTCACCCAGAGTTGCGGGGGCAGGGGAGCAGTACTTC.

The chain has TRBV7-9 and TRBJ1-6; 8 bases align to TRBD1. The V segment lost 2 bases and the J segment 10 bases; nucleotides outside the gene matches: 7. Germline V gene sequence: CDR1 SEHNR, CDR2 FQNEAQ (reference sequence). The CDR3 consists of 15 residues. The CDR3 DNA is TGTGCCAGCAGCTTAAAACCAGGGGGCGAGTCACCCCTCCACTTT. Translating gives CASSLKPGGESPLHF.

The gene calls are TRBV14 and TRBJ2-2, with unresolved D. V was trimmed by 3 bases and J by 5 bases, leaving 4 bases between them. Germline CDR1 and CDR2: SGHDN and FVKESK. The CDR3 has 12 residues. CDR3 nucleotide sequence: TGTGCCAGCAGCCACCGGACCGGGGAGCTGTTTTTT. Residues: CASSHRTGELFF.

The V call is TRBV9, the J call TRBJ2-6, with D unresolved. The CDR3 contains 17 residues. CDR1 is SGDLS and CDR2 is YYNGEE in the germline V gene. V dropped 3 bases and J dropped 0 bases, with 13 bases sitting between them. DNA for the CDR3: TGTGCCAGCAGCGAATCGGCGATCTTCTCTGGGGCCAACGTCCTGACTTTC. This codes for CASSESAIFSGANVLTF.

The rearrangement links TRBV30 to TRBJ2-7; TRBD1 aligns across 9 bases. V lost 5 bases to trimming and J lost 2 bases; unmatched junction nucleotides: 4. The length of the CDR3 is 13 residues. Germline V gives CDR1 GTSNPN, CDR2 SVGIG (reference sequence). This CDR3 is CAWLRQGAYEQYF. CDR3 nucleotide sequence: TGTGCCTGGCTGCGACAGGGGGCCTACGAGCAGTACTTC.

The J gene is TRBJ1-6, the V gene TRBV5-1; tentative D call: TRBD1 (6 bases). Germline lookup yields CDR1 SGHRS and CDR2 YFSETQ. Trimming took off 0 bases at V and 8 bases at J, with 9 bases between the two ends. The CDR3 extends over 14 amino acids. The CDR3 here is CASSLGAGDSPLHF. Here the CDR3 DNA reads TGCGCCAGCAGCTTGGGGGCAGGGGATTCACCCCTCCACTTT. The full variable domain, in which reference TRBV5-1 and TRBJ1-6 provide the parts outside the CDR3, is KAGVTQTPRYLIKTRGQQVTLSCSPISGHRSVSWYQQTPGQGLQFLFEYFSETQRNKGNFPGRFSGRQFSNSRSEMNVSTLELGDSALYLCASSLGAGDSPLHFGNGTRLTVT.

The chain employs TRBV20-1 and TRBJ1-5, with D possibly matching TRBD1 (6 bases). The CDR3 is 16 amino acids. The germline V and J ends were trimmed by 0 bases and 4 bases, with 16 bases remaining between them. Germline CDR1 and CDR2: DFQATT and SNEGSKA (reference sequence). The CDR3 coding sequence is TGCAGTGCTAGAGAACAGGGTAACCGGGGAAATCAGCCCCAGCATTTT. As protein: CSAREQGNRGNQPQHF.

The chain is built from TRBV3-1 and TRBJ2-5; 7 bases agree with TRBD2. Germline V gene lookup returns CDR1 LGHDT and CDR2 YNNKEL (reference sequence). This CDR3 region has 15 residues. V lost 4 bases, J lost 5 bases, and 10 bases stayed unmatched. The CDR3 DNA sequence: TGTGCCAGCAGCCGCTTAGCGGGTAAGGAGGAGACCCAGTACTTC. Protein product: CASSRLAGKEETQYF.

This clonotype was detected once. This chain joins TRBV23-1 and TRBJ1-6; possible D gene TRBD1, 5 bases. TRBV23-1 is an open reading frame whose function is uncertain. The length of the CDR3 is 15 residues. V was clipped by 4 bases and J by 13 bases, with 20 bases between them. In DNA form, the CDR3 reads TGCGCCAGCAGTCGCGGGACCCCTACCCGGCGGCCCCTCCACTTT. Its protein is CASSRGTPTRRPLHF.

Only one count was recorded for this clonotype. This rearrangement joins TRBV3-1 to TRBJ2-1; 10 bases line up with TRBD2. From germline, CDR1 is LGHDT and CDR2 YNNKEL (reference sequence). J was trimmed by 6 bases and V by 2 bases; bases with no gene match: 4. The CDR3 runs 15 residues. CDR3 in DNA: TGTGCCAGCAGCCAAATAGCGGGAGGTCGCAATGAGCAGTTCTTC. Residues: CASSQIAGGRNEQFF.